This T cell receptor (beta chain) was found in a study of blood T cell repertoires in COVID-19. About the study: The cDNA or gDNA used as material had been derived from T cells, B-cell-depleted T cells, or PBMCs.

The germline V gene encodes CDR1 MNHEY and CDR2 SVGAGI. V was pared by 5 bases and J by 1 base, with 14 bases between. This CDR3 spans 15 amino acids. Per the original methods: Amplification from reference gene primers served as the basis for estimated nucleated cell counts. Assay: immunoSEQ multiplex PCR; the TCRdb copy retains only in-frame clones and omits some. V and J calls plus clone size are reproduced from that table; the DNA served to infer D and trimming. The sample holds around 100,000 clones, approximately 89% seen once. Sequencing was performed on peripheral blood. This sequence was found in a middle-aged man with acute or convalescent COVID-19. The rearrangement uses TRBV6-5 and TRBJ1-2; no clear D gene. The CDR3 region is CASSPNPTYNYGYTF. In DNA, the CDR3 is TGTGCCAGCAGTCCAAACCCCACATATAACTATGGCTACACCTTC.